This T cell receptor beta chain was recorded in a study of technical replicates of blood from several donors. Repertoires were generated with immunoSEQ multiplex PCR, while TCRdb's copy carries only in-frame clones and drops some. The sample yields about 83,000 clones, around nine tenths seen once. This clone was counted only a few times. Trimming took 6 bases from V and 1 from J; bases not matched to a gene: 3. The CDR3 contains 14 residues. Germline assignment: CDR1 MNHNS and CDR2 SASEGT. The sequence was collected from a human donor in good health. The rearrangement uses TRBV6-1 and TRBJ1-1; 9 bases align to TRBD1. Input material: T cells isolated from PBMCs. The CDR3 nucleotides read TGTGCCAGCAGGGGGACAGGGTCGAACACTGAAGCTTTCTTT. It encodes CASRGTGSNTEAFF.